This TCR beta chain comes out of a study of spatial heterogeneity in lung cancer. Whole-study context: The mean occurrence of each unique TCR and UMI combination in raw reads exceeded 9.5.

Ten or more counts support this clonotype. This beta chain was picked up by a library intended for alpha chains and is off target, so its count carries little meaning. Every individual TCR cDNA molecule carried its own unique molecular identifier, which allowed correction of PCR and sequencing errors. MiXCR, applied by TCRdb to the 5' RACE reads, yields one record per CDR3 protein. The sample lists 9,500 to 11,000 distinct CDR3 sequences; 6.3% were seen once. The germline gives CDR1 SGHRS, CDR2 YFSETQ. The CDR3 sequence is 16 residues long. Trimming cost V 0 bases and J 3 bases, with 15 bases left between them. Time point indicated: sample taken at primary tumor resection. The study sequenced unsorted whole RNA from tumor, nontumor lung or frozen PBMC.

The input for sequencing was PBMCs, taken at surgery. The TCR was taken from a male donor with early-stage non-small cell lung cancer. The rearrangement joins TRBV5-1 to TRBJ1-2; no clear D. CDR3 residues: CASSLAGADGDYGYTF. CDR3 bases: TGCGCCAGCAGCTTGGCCGGAGCGGATGGGGACTATGGCTACACCTTC.